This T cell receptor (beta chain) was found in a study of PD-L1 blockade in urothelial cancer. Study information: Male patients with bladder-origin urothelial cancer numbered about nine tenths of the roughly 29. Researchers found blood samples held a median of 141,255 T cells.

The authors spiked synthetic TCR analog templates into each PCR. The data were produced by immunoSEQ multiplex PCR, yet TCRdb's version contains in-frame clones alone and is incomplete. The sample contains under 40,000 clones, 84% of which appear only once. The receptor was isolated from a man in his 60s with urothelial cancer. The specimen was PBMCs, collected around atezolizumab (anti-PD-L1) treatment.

In DNA, the CDR3 is TGTGCCAGCAGTGCGCCGAAGTGGGCCAACGTCCTGACTTTC. Translation gives CASSAPKWANVLTF. This sequence joins TRBV6-5 and TRBJ2-6, with unresolved D. The germline CDR1 and CDR2 sequences are MNHEY and SVGAGI. Trimming removed 5 bases from V and 5 bases from J, with 10 bases in between. The CDR3 totals 14 residues.